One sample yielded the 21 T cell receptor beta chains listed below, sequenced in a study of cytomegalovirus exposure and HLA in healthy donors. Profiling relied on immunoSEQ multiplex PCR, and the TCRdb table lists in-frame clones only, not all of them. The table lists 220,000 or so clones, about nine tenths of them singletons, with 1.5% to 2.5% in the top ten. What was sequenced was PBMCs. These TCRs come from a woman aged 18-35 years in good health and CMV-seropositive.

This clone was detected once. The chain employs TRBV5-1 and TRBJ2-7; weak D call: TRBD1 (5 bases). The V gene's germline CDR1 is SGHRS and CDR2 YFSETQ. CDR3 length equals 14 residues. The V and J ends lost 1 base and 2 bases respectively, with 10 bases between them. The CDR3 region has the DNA TGCGCCAGCAGCTTGCGTGCAGGGCCCTACGAGCAGTACTTC. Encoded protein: CASSLRAGPYEQYF.

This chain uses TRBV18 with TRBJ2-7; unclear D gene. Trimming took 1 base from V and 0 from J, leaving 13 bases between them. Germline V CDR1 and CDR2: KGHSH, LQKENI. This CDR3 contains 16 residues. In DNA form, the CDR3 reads TGTGCCAGCTCACCACTGGTACCATCTAACTCCTACGAGCAGTACTTC. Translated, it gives CASSPLVPSNSYEQYF.

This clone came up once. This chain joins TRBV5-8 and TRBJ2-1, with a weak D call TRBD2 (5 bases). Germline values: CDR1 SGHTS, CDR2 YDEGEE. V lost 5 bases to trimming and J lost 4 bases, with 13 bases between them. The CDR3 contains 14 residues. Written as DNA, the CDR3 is TGTGCCAGCAGTTTCAACCGGGGTTACAATGAGCAGTTCTTC. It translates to CASSFNRGYNEQFF.

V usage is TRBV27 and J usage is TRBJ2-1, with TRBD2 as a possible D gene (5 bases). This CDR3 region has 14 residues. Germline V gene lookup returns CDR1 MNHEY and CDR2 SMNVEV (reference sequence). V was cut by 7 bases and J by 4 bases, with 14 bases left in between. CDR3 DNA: TGTGCCAGCACCGAGGGAGCTCGTTACAATGAGCAGTTCTTC. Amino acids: CASTEGARYNEQFF.

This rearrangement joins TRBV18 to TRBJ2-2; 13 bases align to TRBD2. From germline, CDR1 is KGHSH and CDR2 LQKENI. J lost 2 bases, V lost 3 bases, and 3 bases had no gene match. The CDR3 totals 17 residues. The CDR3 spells CASSPRTSGSNTGELFF. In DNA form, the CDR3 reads TGTGCCAGCTCACCCCGGACTAGCGGGAGTAACACCGGGGAGCTGTTTTTT.

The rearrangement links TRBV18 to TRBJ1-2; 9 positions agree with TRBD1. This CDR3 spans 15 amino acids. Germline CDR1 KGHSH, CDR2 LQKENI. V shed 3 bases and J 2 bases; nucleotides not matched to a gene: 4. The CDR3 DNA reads TGTGCCAGCTCACCGGGACAGGGAGAAAACTATGGCTACACCTTC. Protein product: CASSPGQGENYGYTF.

The CDR3 nucleotides are TGTGCCAGCGCCGGGACAGGGGGCTTACACAATGAGCAGTTCTTC. It specifies CASAGTGGLHNEQFF. The chain joins TRBV25-1 to TRBJ2-1, with 12 bases fitting TRBD1. This CDR3 is 15 amino acids long. The V and J ends lost 8 bases and 5 bases, in that order; junction bases with no gene match: 7. Germline CDR1 is MGHDK and CDR2 is SYGVNS.

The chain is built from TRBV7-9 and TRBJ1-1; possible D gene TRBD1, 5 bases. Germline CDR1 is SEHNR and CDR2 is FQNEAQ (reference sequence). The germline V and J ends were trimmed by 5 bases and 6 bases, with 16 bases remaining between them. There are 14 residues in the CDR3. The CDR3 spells CASSPRRARAEAFF. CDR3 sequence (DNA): TGTGCCAGCAGCCCAAGACGGGCCAGGGCTGAAGCTTTCTTT.

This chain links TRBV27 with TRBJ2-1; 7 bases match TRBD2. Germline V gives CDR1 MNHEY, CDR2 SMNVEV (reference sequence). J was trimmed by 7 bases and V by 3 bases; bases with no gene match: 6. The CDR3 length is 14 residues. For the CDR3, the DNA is TGTGCCAGCAGTTTCTACCGCGGGGGAAATGAGCAGTTCTTC. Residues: CASSFYRGGNEQFF.

The CDR3, as DNA: TGTGCCAGCAGCCAGGGGCGGGGAAACACCATATATTTT. Translated: CASSQGRGNTIYF. This sequence joins TRBV5-6 and TRBJ1-3; weak D call: TRBD1 (6 bases). The CDR3 consists of 13 residues. V was trimmed by 4 bases and J by 4 bases, leaving 9 bases between them. Germline V gene lookup returns CDR1 SGHDT and CDR2 YYEEEE.

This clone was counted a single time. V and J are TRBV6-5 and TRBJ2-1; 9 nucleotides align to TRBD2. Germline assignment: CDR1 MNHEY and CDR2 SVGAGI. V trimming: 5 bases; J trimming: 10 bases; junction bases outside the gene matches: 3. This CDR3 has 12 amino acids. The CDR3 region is CASSATSGEQFF. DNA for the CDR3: TGTGCCAGCAGTGCGACTAGCGGCGAGCAGTTCTTC.

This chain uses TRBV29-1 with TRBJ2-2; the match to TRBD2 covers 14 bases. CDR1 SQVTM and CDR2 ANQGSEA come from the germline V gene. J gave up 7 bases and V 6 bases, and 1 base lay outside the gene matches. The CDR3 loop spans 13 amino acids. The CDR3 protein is CSVGTSGSGELFF. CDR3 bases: TGCAGCGTGGGGACTAGCGGGAGCGGGGAGCTGTTTTTT.

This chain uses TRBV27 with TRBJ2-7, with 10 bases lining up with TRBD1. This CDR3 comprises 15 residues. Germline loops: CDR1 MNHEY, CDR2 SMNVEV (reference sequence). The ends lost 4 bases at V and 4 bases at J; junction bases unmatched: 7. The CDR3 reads CASSSKTGGKYEQYF. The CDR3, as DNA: TGTGCCAGCAGTTCAAAGACAGGGGGCAAGTACGAGCAGTACTTC.

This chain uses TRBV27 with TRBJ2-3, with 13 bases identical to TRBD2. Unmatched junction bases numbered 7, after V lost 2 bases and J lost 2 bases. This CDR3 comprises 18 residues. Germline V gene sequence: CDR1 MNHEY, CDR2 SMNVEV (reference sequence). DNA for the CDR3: TGTGCCAGCAGTTTACAACTAGCGGGAGGGCCTCACACAGATACGCAGTATTTT. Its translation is CASSLQLAGGPHTDTQYF.

The CDR3 spells CASSLDRNRNTEAFF. In DNA, the CDR3 is TGTGCCAGCAGCTTGGACAGGAATAGGAACACTGAAGCTTTCTTT. The chain has TRBV5-6 and TRBJ1-1, with a possible D match to TRBD1 (5 bases). This CDR3 comprises 15 residues. Trimming left V 0 bases short and J 1 base short, with 10 bases between. The germline V gene encodes CDR1 SGHDT and CDR2 YYEEEE.

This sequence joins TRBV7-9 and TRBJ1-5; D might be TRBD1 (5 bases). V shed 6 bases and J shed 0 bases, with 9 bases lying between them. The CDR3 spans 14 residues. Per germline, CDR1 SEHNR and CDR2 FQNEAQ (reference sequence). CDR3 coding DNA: TGTGCCAGCAGGGACACCTATAGCAATCAGCCCCAGCATTTT. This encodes CASRDTYSNQPQHF. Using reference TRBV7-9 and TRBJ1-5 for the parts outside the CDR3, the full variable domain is DTGVSQNPRHKITKRGQNVTFRCDPISEHNRLYWYRQTLGQGPEFLTYFQNEAQLEKSRLLSDRFSAERPKGSFSTLEIQRTEQGDSAMYLCASRDTYSNQPQHFGDGTRLSIL.

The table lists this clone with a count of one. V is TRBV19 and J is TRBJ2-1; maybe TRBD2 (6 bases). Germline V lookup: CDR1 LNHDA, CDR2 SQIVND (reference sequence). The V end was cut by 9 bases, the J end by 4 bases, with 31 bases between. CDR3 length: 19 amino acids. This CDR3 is CARIQPTREGANHYNEQFF. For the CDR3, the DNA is TGTGCCAGGATACAGCCGACTAGGGAAGGGGCCAACCATTACAATGAGCAGTTCTTC.

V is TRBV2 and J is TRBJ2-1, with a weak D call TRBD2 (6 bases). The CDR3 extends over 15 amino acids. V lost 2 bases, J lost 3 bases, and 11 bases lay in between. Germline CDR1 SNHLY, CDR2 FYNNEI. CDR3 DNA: TGTGCCAGCAGTGAAAGGGAGGTCGACTACAATGAGCAGTTCTTC. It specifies CASSEREVDYNEQFF.

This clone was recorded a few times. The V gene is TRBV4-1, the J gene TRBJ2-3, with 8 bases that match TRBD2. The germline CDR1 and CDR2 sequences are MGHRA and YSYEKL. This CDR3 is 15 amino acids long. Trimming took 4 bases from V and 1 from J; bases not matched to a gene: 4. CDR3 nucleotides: TGCGCCAGCAGCCCCGCGGGGGGCGGCACAGATACGCAGTATTTT. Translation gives CASSPAGGGTDTQYF.

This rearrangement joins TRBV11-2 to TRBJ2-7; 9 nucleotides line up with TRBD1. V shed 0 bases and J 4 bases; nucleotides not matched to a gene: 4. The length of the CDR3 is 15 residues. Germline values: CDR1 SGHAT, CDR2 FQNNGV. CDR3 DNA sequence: TGTGCCAGCAGCTTAGATGGGACAGGGACGTACGAGCAGTACTTC. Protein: CASSLDGTGTYEQYF.

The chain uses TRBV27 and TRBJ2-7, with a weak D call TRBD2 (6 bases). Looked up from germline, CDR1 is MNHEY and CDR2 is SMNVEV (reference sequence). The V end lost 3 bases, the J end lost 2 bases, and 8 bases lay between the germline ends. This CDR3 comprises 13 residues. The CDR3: CASSLDYTYEQYF. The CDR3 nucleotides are TGTGCCAGCAGTTTGGACTACACCTACGAGCAGTACTTC.